The 6 T cell receptor beta chains reported below all come from one sample, sequenced in a study of beta chain features in type 1 diabetes. Whole-study results and caveats: The study found moderately but significantly shorter TCRB CDR3s in all four CD4+ subsets of Type 1 diabetes patients.

All of the isolated RNA was reverse transcribed, so expressed TCRB transcripts were sequenced. The table came from immunoSEQ multiplex PCR; TCRdb's copy has only in-frame clones and leaves some out. The table includes approximately 170,000 clones, roughly 8% detected once. Their antigens remain unidentified. Sample: central memory CD4+ T cells from blood. Receptors were obtained from a man aged 18 to 29 with type 1 diabetes.

This clone was counted ten times or more. This chain links TRBV11-2 with TRBJ2-7; D may be TRBD2 (6 bases). CDR3 length: 14 residues. CDR1 and CDR2 from the germline V gene are SGHAT and FQNNGV. V was pared by 1 base and J by 3 bases, with 10 bases between. The CDR3 spells CASSLAGLLYEQYF. The CDR3 coding sequence is TGTGCCAGCAGCTTAGCGGGACTCCTCTACGAGCAGTACTTC.

V is TRBV18 and J is TRBJ2-7; tentatively, D is TRBD1 (6 bases). The CDR3 consists of 13 residues. Deletions cut 8 bases from V and 0 bases from J, with 11 bases between. Germline CDR1 KGHSH, CDR2 LQKENI. DNA for the CDR3: TGTGCCAGCGAGGACAGAATCTCCTACGAGCAGTACTTC. It specifies CASEDRISYEQYF.

V and J are TRBV7-9 and TRBJ2-1; D is unresolved. Trimming left V 2 bases short and J 7 bases short, with 9 bases between. The CDR3 sequence is 13 residues long. Germline V gives CDR1 SEHNR, CDR2 FQNEAQ (reference sequence). The CDR3 sequence: CASSLMESNEQFF. DNA for the CDR3: TGTGCCAGCAGCTTAATGGAGTCGAATGAGCAGTTCTTC.

There are a few counts of this clone. This rearrangement joins TRBV28 to TRBJ2-3; TRBD1 is a possible D gene (5 bases). This CDR3 has 15 residues. Trimming took off 3 bases at V and 4 bases at J, with 14 bases between the two ends. CDR1 MDHEN and CDR2 SYDVKM come from the germline V gene. The CDR3 DNA sequence: TGTGCCAGCAGTTTTAGTGCGGCAGGGTCAGATACGCAGTATTTT. Amino acid sequence: CASSFSAAGSDTQYF.

This clone was observed a few times. The V gene is TRBV6-4, the J gene TRBJ2-1, with 10 bases fitting TRBD1. CDR1 is MRHNA and CDR2 is SNTAGT in the germline V gene. V trimming: 6 bases; J trimming: 4 bases; junction bases outside the gene matches: 3. The CDR3 extends over 14 amino acids. CDR3 residues: CASRGQGGYNEQFF. The CDR3 DNA is TGTGCCAGCAGAGGACAGGGGGGGTACAATGAGCAGTTCTTC.

The CDR3 loop reads CASRALSRGGEETQYF. As DNA, the CDR3 is TGTGCCAGCAGAGCCCTCTCGCGGGGGGGCGAAGAGACCCAGTACTTC. The chain links TRBV2 to TRBJ2-5, with 9 bases lining up with TRBD2. This CDR3 is built from 16 residues. With 6 bases clipped from V and 3 bases from J, the junction kept 11 bases outside the gene matches. The germline V gene encodes CDR1 SNHLY and CDR2 FYNNEI.